This paragraph reports one TCR beta chain. Its antigen is not identified. Constant-segment primers and 5'RACE yielded cDNA libraries for TCR alpha and TCR beta, each carrying sample barcodes and UMIs. TCRdb reprocessed the 5' RACE reads via MiXCR and lists one record per CDR3 protein. Of 250,000 to 350,000 distinct CDR3 sequences in the sample, 15% to 20% were seen once. This sample was included in a study of T-cell memory formation after mild COVID-19. About the research overall: Across donors, TCR clusters were largely donor specific. Whole-study results and caveats: Contracting clones from day 15 to 85 showed balanced CD4/CD8; later expanders favored CD4+. Shrinking CD4+ clones resided mostly in CM and EM, and CD8+ ones in EMRA.

This CDR3 spans 13 amino acids. CDR1 and CDR2 (germline): SGHRS, YFSETQ. V lost 2 bases, J lost 2 bases, and 8 bases lay in between. This rearrangement joins TRBV5-1 to TRBJ2-7; D is ambiguous. The sequence was obtained from a man aged 18-30 years who had mild COVID-19 (a few samples of this study predate the infection). Cell type and time point are not known. Sequenced input: PBMCs or a T cell subset sorted from them (not recorded which). The CDR3 DNA reads as TGCGCCAGCAGCTTCGCGGCCACCTACGAGCAGTACTTC. Its protein is CASSFAATYEQYF.